A single sample gave rise to the 17 T cell receptor beta chains below, sequenced in a study of Ad26.COV2.S vaccination and SARS-CoV-2 variants. Some clones are missing from TCRdb's copy, which holds only in-frame ones; the method was immunoSEQ multiplex PCR. This table holds hundreds of thousands of clones, 92% found once. Material: peripheral blood, obtained after recovery from COVID-19. Receptor source: a human donor who had recovered from COVID-19.

The rearrangement joins TRBV3-1 (or the pseudogene TRBV3-2) to TRBJ1-6; D gene ambiguous. CDR3 length: 17 amino acids. V was trimmed by 1 base and J by 2 bases, leaving 12 bases between them. Germline V lookup: CDR1 LGHDT, CDR2 YNNKEL (reference sequence). CDR3 coding DNA: TGTGCCAGCAGCCAAGTCCCCGGGCGGACCTATAATTCACCCCTCCACTTT. Its translation: CASSQVPGRTYNSPLHF.

V gene TRBV2 combines with J gene TRBJ2-5; 7 bases agree with TRBD1. V gave up 6 bases and J gave up 6 bases; unmatched junction bases: 16. CDR3 length equals 16 residues. CDR1 and CDR2 from the germline V gene are SNHLY and FYNNEI. The CDR3 spells CASSLRDSPVLKTQYF. The CDR3 nucleotides are TGTGCCAGCAGCCTAAGGGACAGCCCTGTATTGAAGACCCAGTACTTC.

This clone was observed once. The V gene is TRBV12-3 or TRBV12-4, the J gene TRBJ1-2; unclear D gene. Trimming shortened V by 3 bases and J by 1 base, and 6 bases separated the two germline ends. The CDR3 has 13 amino acids. The CDR3 coding sequence is TGTGCCAGCAGTTTCGTCGGTAACTATGGCTACACCTTC. Translation: CASSFVGNYGYTF.

The chain joins TRBV3-1 (or the pseudogene TRBV3-2) to TRBJ2-3, with D possibly called TRBD1 or TRBD2 (5 bases each). This CDR3 contains 13 residues. CDR1 is LGHDT, CDR2 YNNKEL, per germline (reference sequence). The germline V and J ends were trimmed by 6 bases and 4 bases, with 11 bases remaining between them. CDR3: CASSRRGADTQYF. The CDR3 DNA sequence: TGTGCCAGCAGTCGACGGGGCGCAGATACGCAGTATTTT.

The genes are TRBV9 and TRBJ2-1, with D possibly being TRBD2 (5 bases). The CDR3 is 14 residues long. From germline, CDR1 is SGDLS and CDR2 YYNGEE. V dropped 0 bases and J dropped 2 bases, with 6 bases sitting between them. The CDR3 DNA sequence: TGTGCCAGCAGCGTAGGGCGGGCCTACAATGAGCAGTTCTTC. This sequence encodes CASSVGRAYNEQFF.

This clone was seen just once. The CDR3 spells CASSSKTGEGNSYNSPLHF. The CDR3 DNA reads TGCGCCAGCAGCAGTAAGACAGGGGAAGGAAACTCCTATAATTCACCCCTCCACTTT. This chain uses TRBV5-1 with TRBJ1-6; TRBD1 matches at 8 bases. V trimming: 4 bases; J trimming: 0 bases; junction bases outside the gene matches: 12. Germline-derived CDR1 and CDR2 are SGHRS and YFSETQ. The CDR3 consists of 19 residues.

A single count supports this clone. This chain joins TRBV6-5 and TRBJ2-7; D is perhaps TRBD2 (6 bases). Trimming left V 0 bases short and J 2 bases short, with 8 bases between. This CDR3 spans 14 amino acids. Germline assignment: CDR1 MNHEY and CDR2 SVGAGI. The CDR3 region has the DNA TGTGCCAGCAGTTACTCGGAGGGAACCTACGAGCAGTACTTC. Protein sequence: CASSYSEGTYEQYF.

The chain is built from TRBV7-2 and TRBJ1-1; weak D call: TRBD1 (6 bases). Germline assignment: CDR1 SGHTA and CDR2 FQGNSA. The CDR3 covers 13 residues. The V end lost 4 bases, the J end lost 7 bases, and 13 bases lay between the germline ends. The CDR3 loop reads CASSSSTGLEAFF. CDR3 DNA sequence: TGTGCCAGCAGCTCATCGACAGGCCTTGAAGCTTTCTTT.

The rearrangement links TRBV4-2 to TRBJ2-7, with D possibly called TRBD1 or TRBD2 (5 bases each). V lost 1 base, J lost 5 bases, and 15 bases lay in between. The CDR3 runs to 15 residues. Germline loops: CDR1 LGHNA, CDR2 YNFKEQ. Written as DNA, the CDR3 is TGTGCCAGCAGCCAAGCACAAGGGGAGTCCAACGAGCAGTACTTC. Translated, it gives CASSQAQGESNEQYF.

V is TRBV6-2 or TRBV6-3 and J is TRBJ2-3; a possible D gene is TRBD1 (6 bases). The germline gives CDR1 MNHEY, CDR2 SVGEGT. The CDR3 is made up of 15 amino acids. Between the trimmed V and J ends, which lost 0 bases and 2 bases, there was a span of 9 bases. The CDR3 loop is CASSYSRQATDTQYF. In DNA form, the CDR3 reads TGTGCCAGCAGTTACTCGAGACAGGCCACAGATACGCAGTATTTT.

V and J are TRBV7-8 and TRBJ2-7; D possibly matches TRBD1 or TRBD2 (5 bases each). From germline, CDR1 is SGHVS and CDR2 FQNEAQ. The CDR3 extends over 14 amino acids. V shed 8 bases and J shed 2 bases, with 16 bases lying between them. The CDR3 region is CASRTREKAYEQYF. CDR3 DNA sequence: TGTGCCAGCCGGACCAGGGAGAAAGCCTACGAGCAGTACTTC.

The rearrangement joins TRBV6-5 to TRBJ2-3; 10 positions agree with TRBD2. The CDR3 is 16 amino acids. Trimming took 4 bases from V and 1 from J; bases not matched to a gene: 5. CDR1 and CDR2 (germline): MNHEY, SVGAGI. The CDR3 bases are TGTGCCAGCAGTTCCCTTGGACTAGCGGGCACAGATACGCAGTATTTT. Amino acid sequence: CASSSLGLAGTDTQYF.

V usage is TRBV4-3 and J usage is TRBJ2-1; 7 bases line up with TRBD1. V shed 9 bases and J 8 bases; nucleotides not matched to a gene: 10. The CDR3 loop spans 13 amino acids. Looked up from germline, CDR1 is LGHNA and CDR2 is YSLEER. The CDR3 region is CASGPGQMYEQFF. The DNA of the CDR3 is TGCGCCAGTGGCCCGGGACAGATGTATGAGCAGTTCTTC.

The genes are TRBV9 and TRBJ1-1, with D perhaps matching TRBD1 (6 bases). Deletions cut 4 bases from V and 0 bases from J, with 10 bases between. Per the germline V gene, CDR1 is SGDLS and CDR2 is YYNGEE. The CDR3 totals 14 residues. Here the CDR3 DNA reads TGTGCCAGCAGCTTCGGGGGCATGAACACTGAAGCTTTCTTT. It codes for CASSFGGMNTEAFF. Together with reference TRBV9 and TRBJ1-1, the CDR3 gives the full variable domain: DSGVTQTPKHLITATGQRVTLRCSPRSGDLSVYWYQQSLDQGLQFLIQYYNGEERAKGNILERFSAQQFPDLHSELNLSSLELGDSALYFCASSFGGMNTEAFFGQGTRLTVV.

The rearrangement joins TRBV15 to TRBJ2-2; 9 bases are a match to TRBD1. Germline lookup yields CDR1 LNHNV and CDR2 YYDKDF (reference sequence). This CDR3 contains 15 residues. V shed 7 bases and J 5 bases; nucleotides not matched to a gene: 8. The CDR3 DNA is TGTGCCACCAACTCGGACAGGGGAAGGACCGGGGAGCTGTTTTTT. This gives the protein CATNSDRGRTGELFF. Combining the CDR3 with reference TRBV15 and TRBJ2-2 gives the whole variable domain DAMVIQNPRYQVTQFGKPVTLSCSQTLNHNVMYWYQQKSSQAPKLLFHYYDKDFNNEADTPDNFQSRRPNTSFCFLDIRSPGLGDTAMYLCATNSDRGRTGELFFGEGSRLTVL.

The table lists this clone with a count of one. The rearrangement joins TRBV2 to TRBJ2-5, with 8 bases identical to TRBD1. The V segment lost 8 bases and the J segment 4 bases; nucleotides outside the gene matches: 3. Germline CDR1 reads SNHLY; CDR2 reads FYNNEI. The CDR3 extends over 12 amino acids. The CDR3 nucleotides read TGTGCCAGCGGGGGACAGGTAGAGACCCAGTACTTC. Translation: CASGGQVETQYF.

The chain links TRBV6-6 to TRBJ1-1; no firm D call. Trimming cost V 10 bases and J 1 base, with 19 bases left between them. The CDR3 length is 15 residues. Germline V lookup: CDR1 MNHNY, CDR2 SVGAGI (reference sequence). CDR3 nucleotides: TGTGCCACTACCGGCCTCGGGATCTCGAACACTGAAGCTTTCTTT. Protein: CATTGLGISNTEAFF.